This TCR beta chain was recovered during a study of OX40 agonist ivuxolimab in advanced cancers. Overall study context: Treatment received earlier with anti-PD-1, anti-PD-L1 or anti-CTLA-4 agents was allowed, and approximately 40% had some. Study-level results: On average, CD8+ T cells had more expanded clones than CD4+. Those patients achieving a partial response at 0.1-3.0 mg/kg showed among the lowest clonal expansion.

Notes on this clone: No antigen is known for it.

Produced via immunoSEQ multiplex PCR; TCRdb's table is partial and in-frame only. The sample shows roughly 63,000 clones, approximately 92% of them seen only once. Germline values: CDR1 SGHRS, CDR2 YFSETQ. Trimming took 4 bases from V and 6 from J, leaving 14 bases between them. The CDR3 contains 14 residues. Systemic immunosuppression or a history of autoimmune disease excluded patients. The source was CD4+ or CD8+ T cells sorted from blood, collected in a trial of the OX40 agonist ivuxolimab. The TCR sequence derives from an adult with an advanced solid tumor such as melanoma, head and neck, liver or kidney cancer. The V gene is TRBV5-1, the J gene TRBJ2-1; D is tentatively TRBD1 or TRBD2 (5 bases each). The CDR3 region has the DNA TGCGCCAGCAGCCCACGGGGCTGGGCCAATGAGCAGTTCTTC. Protein: CASSPRGWANEQFF.